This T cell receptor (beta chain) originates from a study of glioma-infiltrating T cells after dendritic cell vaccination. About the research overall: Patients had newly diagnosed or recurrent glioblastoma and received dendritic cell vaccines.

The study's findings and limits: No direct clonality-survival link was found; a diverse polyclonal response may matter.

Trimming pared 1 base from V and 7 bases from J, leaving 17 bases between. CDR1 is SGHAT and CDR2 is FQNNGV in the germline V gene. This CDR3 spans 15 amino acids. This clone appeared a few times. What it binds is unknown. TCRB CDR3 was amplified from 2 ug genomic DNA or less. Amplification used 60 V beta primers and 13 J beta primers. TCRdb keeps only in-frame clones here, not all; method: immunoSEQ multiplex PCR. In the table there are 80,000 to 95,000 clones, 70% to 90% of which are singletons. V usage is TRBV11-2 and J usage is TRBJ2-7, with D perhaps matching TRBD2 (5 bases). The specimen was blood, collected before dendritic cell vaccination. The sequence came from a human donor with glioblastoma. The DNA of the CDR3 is TGTGCCAGCAGCTTAGTGTCTAGCCCAAAAGTAGAGCAGTACTTC. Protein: CASSLVSSPKVEQYF.